These 29 T cell receptor beta chains were sequenced from one sample in a study of T cells in Graves' hyperthyroidism and ophthalmopathy. The TCR beta CDR3 regions underwent amplification using RNA transcripts as the source. RT-PCR in the first round (using the HTBI primer set) targeted the TCR CDR3. TCRdb ran MiXCR on the multiplex PCR reads and lists one entry per CDR3 protein. The sample lists 350,000 or so distinct CDR3 sequences, 15% to 20% occurring once. The material sequenced was blood. These receptors were collected from a middle-aged woman with Graves' ophthalmopathy.

This clonotype has at least ten counts. The chain carries TRBV4-3 and TRBJ1-1; the D is unclear. The CDR3 spans 12 residues. The germline CDR1 and CDR2 sequences are LGHNA and YSLEER. Trimming shortened V by 3 bases and J by 1 base, and 3 bases separated the two germline ends. CDR3 nucleotides: TGCGCCAGCAGCCAGAAGAACACTGAAGCTTTCTTT. Translation gives CASSQKNTEAFF.

The chain links TRBV6-5 to TRBJ1-1; 8 bases fit TRBD1. The J segment lost 0 bases and the V segment lost 2 bases, leaving 5 bases of the junction unmatched. The CDR3 totals 16 residues. The germline V gene has CDR1 MNHEY and CDR2 SVGAGI. The CDR3 sequence: CASSYDPGQVNTEAFF. The CDR3 DNA reads as TGTGCCAGCAGTTACGACCCGGGACAGGTGAACACTGAAGCTTTCTTT.

Comments on this clonotype: A much bigger clone sits one base away, suggesting this may be a read error. The V gene is TRBV5-4, the J gene TRBJ2-7, with 9 bases identical to TRBD2. CDR3 size: 16 residues. CDR1 is SGHNT, CDR2 YYREEE, per germline (reference sequence). The DNA of the CDR3 is TGTGCCATCAGCTTGGCAGGCGGGAGGGCAAGCTACGAGCAGTACTTC. It specifies CAISLAGGRASYEQYF.

Ten or more counts support this clonotype. V and J are TRBV7-2 and TRBJ2-5, with 7 positions matching TRBD2. V lost 1 base, J lost 2 bases, and 7 bases stayed unmatched. Germline V gene data show CDR1 as SGHTA and CDR2 as FQGNSA. This CDR3 has 16 amino acids. In DNA, the CDR3 is TGTGCCAGCAGCTTAGTCGTCAGCGGGAAGCAAGAGACCCAGTACTTC. It is translated as CASSLVVSGKQETQYF. The full variable domain, in which reference TRBV7-2 and TRBJ2-5 provide the parts outside the CDR3, is GAGVSQSPSNKVTEKGKDVELRCDPISGHTALYWYRQSLGQGLEFLIYFQGNSAPDKSGLPSDRFSAERTGGSVSTLTIQRTQQEDSAVYLCASSLVVSGKQETQYFGPGTRLLVL.

The rearrangement joins TRBV29-1 to TRBJ2-7; 9 nucleotides line up with TRBD1. Germline V gene sequence: CDR1 SQVTM, CDR2 ANQGSEA. The CDR3 has 13 residues. J lost 3 bases, V lost 6 bases, and 6 bases had no gene match. CDR3 sequence reads: CSVEPGQGYEQYF. DNA of the CDR3: TGCAGCGTAGAACCGGGACAGGGCTACGAGCAGTACTTC.

This clonotype was seen many times. The chain recombines TRBV2 with TRBJ2-7; D might be TRBD2 (5 bases). The V and J ends lost 4 bases and 0 bases respectively, with 13 bases between them. CDR1 is SNHLY and CDR2 is FYNNEI in the germline V gene. The CDR3 has 15 amino acids. CDR3 sequence (DNA): TGTGCCAGCAGTGGGGCCGGGATCCTCTCCTACGAGCAGTACTTC. It encodes CASSGAGILSYEQYF.

This clonotype was counted many times. The chain joins TRBV27 to TRBJ2-7; 9 nucleotides align to TRBD1. The length of the CDR3 is 16 residues. Germline trimming cut 5 bases from V and 5 bases from J; bases unmatched to any gene: 13. In germline, CDR1 is MNHEY, CDR2 SMNVEV (reference sequence). CDR3 in amino acids: CASSPNTGQGRHEQYF. Here the CDR3 DNA reads TGTGCCAGCAGTCCTAACACGGGACAGGGCAGGCACGAGCAGTACTTC.

Turning to this clonotype: An end of the junction does not agree with germline; a read error may underlie this. The chain links TRBV12-3 or TRBV12-4 to TRBJ1-2; TRBD1 matches 8 bases. CDR3 length equals 15 residues. This chain's CDR3 is CASSLGIQGVSGYIF. Written as DNA, the CDR3 is TGTGCCAGCAGTTTAGGCATACAGGGGGTCAGCGGCTACATCTTC.

At least ten counts were recorded for this clonotype. J is TRBJ1-2 and V is TRBV12-3 or TRBV12-4; possibly TRBD1 for D (5 bases). The length of the CDR3 is 16 residues. V was shortened by 3 bases and J by 1 base, with 15 bases between the two germline ends. The CDR3 is CASSFRRAAINYGYTF. The DNA for the CDR3 is TGTGCCAGCAGTTTCCGCAGGGCTGCTATTAACTATGGCTACACCTTC.

This clonotype was recorded at least ten times. The chain recombines TRBV10-2 with TRBJ1-1; D ambiguous. Germline CDR1 and CDR2: WSHSY and SAAADI. The CDR3 runs to 13 residues. V was clipped by 3 bases and J by 4 bases, with 9 bases between them. The DNA of the CDR3 is TGCGCCAGCAGTGACAAAAGGAGCACTGAAGCTTTCTTT. Amino acids: CASSDKRSTEAFF.

This clonotype was counted ten times or more. The J gene is TRBJ1-2, the V gene TRBV28; possible D gene TRBD1, 5 bases. The germline V and J ends were trimmed by 5 bases and 2 bases, with 9 bases remaining between them. In germline, CDR1 is MDHEN, CDR2 SYDVKM. This CDR3 has 13 amino acids. The CDR3 region has the DNA TGTGCCAGCAGTACTCAGGGCAACTATGGCTACACCTTC. It specifies CASSTQGNYGYTF.

This clonotype was counted at least ten times. The rearrangement joins TRBV6-1 to TRBJ2-7; 7 positions agree with TRBD2. Germline CDR1 reads MNHNS; CDR2 reads SASEGT. Germline trimming cut 6 bases from V and 5 bases from J; bases unmatched to any gene: 13. This CDR3 region has 15 residues. The CDR3 bases are TGTGCCAGCAGCACTGGACTAGAATTGCTCAACGAGCAGTACTTC. Its protein product is CASSTGLELLNEQYF.

This clonotype was recorded many times. A single base separates this from a much larger clone, so it may be a read error. The V and J genes are TRBV12-3 or TRBV12-4 and TRBJ2-7, with D perhaps matching TRBD2 (6 bases). This CDR3 region has 15 residues. The CDR3 sequence is CANSLGTPASYEQYF. Here the CDR3 DNA reads TGTGCCAACAGTTTGGGGACTCCCGCCTCCTACGAGCAGTACTTC.

In this sample, this clonotype turned up many times. The V and J genes are TRBV12-3 or TRBV12-4 and TRBJ2-7; D unclear. The CDR3 sequence is 13 residues long. The ends were cut back, 0 bases at V and 4 bases at J, with 7 bases in the middle. DNA for the CDR3: TGTGCCAGCAGTTTAGCGGCGACATACGAGCAGTACTTC. It specifies CASSLAATYEQYF.

This clonotype was observed at least ten times. The chain employs TRBV12-3 or TRBV12-4 and TRBJ2-7, with TRBD2 matching over 12 bases. The length of the CDR3 is 18 residues. Trimming removed 3 bases from V and 5 bases from J; junction bases left unmatched: 14. Here the CDR3 reads CASSLSPHRLAGEHEQYF. The CDR3 nucleotides are TGTGCCAGCAGTTTGAGTCCTCACCGACTAGCGGGAGAACACGAGCAGTACTTC.

This clonotype was counted at least ten times. V usage is TRBV20-1 and J usage is TRBJ2-7; D call uncertain. CDR3 size: 11 residues. Trimming took off 6 bases at V and 3 bases at J, with 9 bases between the two ends. Germline-derived CDR1 and CDR2 are DFQATT and SNEGSKA (reference sequence). The CDR3 protein is CSATHNYEQYF. CDR3 coding DNA: TGCAGTGCCACACATAACTACGAGCAGTACTTC.

This clonotype was picked up many times. The chain couples TRBV6-5 to TRBJ1-1, with 9 bases identical to TRBD1. This CDR3 comprises 14 residues. Germline V gives CDR1 MNHEY, CDR2 SVGAGI. The J segment lost 6 bases and the V segment lost 5 bases, leaving 7 bases of the junction unmatched. The CDR3 DNA follows: TGTGCCAGCAGTATGCAACAGGGGGCCCCTGAAGCTTTCTTT. As protein: CASSMQQGAPEAFF.

CDR3 sequence: CASSLEPYGQHTF. The CDR3 DNA sequence: TGTGCCAGCAGCTTAGAGCCCTACGGGCAGCACACCTTC. The chain couples TRBV11-2 to TRBJ1-2, with no clear D. CDR3 length: 13 residues. The V end lost 0 bases, the J end lost 12 bases, and 14 bases lay between the germline ends. Germline values: CDR1 SGHAT, CDR2 FQNNGV.

The chain links TRBV18 to TRBJ1-5; 7 bases line up with TRBD1. V lost 0 bases and J lost 0; bases outside the gene matches: 5. The CDR3 extends over 17 amino acids. Germline values: CDR1 KGHSH, CDR2 LQKENI. The CDR3 region has the DNA TGTGCCAGCTCACCACCAGAGACAGGGACTAGCAATCAGCCCCAGCATTTT. This sequence encodes CASSPPETGTSNQPQHF.

Details on this clonotype: Germline and junction disagree at one end, which may indicate a read error. V gene TRBV28 combines with J gene TRBJ2-7; 9 bases align to TRBD2. CDR1 and CDR2 (germline): MDHEN, SYDVKM. The CDR3 has 16 amino acids. CDR3: CASSPHGDSGSQEQSF. In nucleotides, the CDR3 is TGTGCCAGCAGTCCCCATGGGGATAGCGGGAGTCAGGAGCAGTCCTTC.

This clonotype occurred many times. This chain joins TRBV6-1 and TRBJ1-1; 9 bases line up with TRBD1. The CDR3 loop spans 15 amino acids. J lost 2 bases, V lost 6 bases, and 7 bases had no gene match. Germline assignment: CDR1 MNHNS and CDR2 SASEGT. DNA of the CDR3: TGTGCCAGCAGGCCACCGGGACAGGGAAACACTGAAGCTTTCTTT. Its protein product is CASRPPGQGNTEAFF.

This clonotype was seen repeatedly, ten times or more. The rearrangement uses TRBV6-2 or TRBV6-3 and TRBJ1-2; TRBD1 matches 9 bases. CDR1 and CDR2 (germline): MNHEY, SVGEGT. The V and J ends lost 4 bases and 3 bases, in that order; junction bases with no gene match: 6. CDR3 length equals 15 residues. The CDR3 nucleotides read TGTGCCAGCAGTTTCCGGGACAGGGCCCACTATGGCTACACCTTC. Translated, it gives CASSFRDRAHYGYTF.

This clonotype has at least ten counts. The chain employs TRBV9 and TRBJ2-7; 9 bases are a match to TRBD2. After removal of 3 bases from V and 1 base from J, the junction contained 5 bases not matched to a gene. The CDR3 consists of 15 residues. Germline CDR1 reads SGDLS; CDR2 reads YYNGEE. As DNA, the CDR3 is TGTGCCAGCAGCGGTAGCGGGAGCGCATCCTACGAGCAGTACTTC. Encoded protein: CASSGSGSASYEQYF.

Many counts were recorded for this clonotype. The J gene is TRBJ1-2, the V gene TRBV24-1, with D unresolved. Between the trimmed V and J ends, which lost 5 bases and 2 bases, there was a span of 11 bases. Germline CDR1 reads KGHDR; CDR2 reads SFDVKD. The CDR3 is 14 residues long. CDR3 DNA: TGTGCCACCAGTGGACCGACGACCAACTATGGCTACACCTTC. Translating gives CATSGPTTNYGYTF.

The table lists this clonotype with many counts. The chain joins TRBV28 to TRBJ1-2; 12 bases line up with TRBD1. Germline CDR1 is MDHEN and CDR2 is SYDVKM. The J segment lost 4 bases and the V segment lost 5 bases, leaving 8 bases of the junction unmatched. The CDR3 spans 16 residues. CDR3 amino acids: CASSIQPGQGAYGYTF. The CDR3 coding sequence is TGTGCCAGCAGTATTCAGCCGGGACAGGGGGCCTATGGCTACACCTTC.

Worth noting for this clonotype: A read error may account for a junction end that differs from germline. V usage is TRBV5-1 and J usage is TRBJ1-6, with D hard to call. CDR1 is SGHRS, CDR2 YFSETQ, per germline. The CDR3 runs to 13 residues. The CDR3 loop reads CASMLSDNSPLHF. The CDR3 nucleotides are TGCGCCAGCATGTTGTCCGATAATTCACCCCTCCACTTC.

This clonotype was detected many times. This chain connects TRBV6-1 to TRBJ1-3; 9 bases align to TRBD1. Germline CDR1 reads MNHNS; CDR2 reads SASEGT. Trimming took 7 bases from V and 4 from J; bases not matched to a gene: 8. This CDR3 is 15 amino acids long. CDR3 sequence: CASTGTGTGGNTIYF. In DNA form, the CDR3 reads TGTGCCAGCACCGGAACCGGGACAGGGGGAAACACCATATATTTT.

This clonotype was seen at least ten times. The chain uses TRBV15 and TRBJ1-1; maybe TRBD1 (5 bases). The CDR3 is 13 amino acids. Germline CDR1 and CDR2: LNHNV and YYDKDF (reference sequence). V lost 5 bases, J lost 4 bases, and 11 bases lay in between. In DNA, the CDR3 is TGTGCCACCAGCCCAGGGACGTTCACTGAAGCTTTCTTT. Amino acid sequence: CATSPGTFTEAFF.

At least ten counts were recorded for this clonotype. The gene calls are TRBV30 and TRBJ1-1; D may be TRBD1 (5 bases). Deletions cut 1 base from V and 6 bases from J, with 12 bases between. The germline V gene encodes CDR1 GTSNPN and CDR2 SVGIG (reference sequence). This CDR3 has 13 residues. Here the CDR3 reads CAWSGTRGAEAFF. DNA of the CDR3: TGTGCCTGGAGTGGCACGCGGGGGGCTGAAGCTTTCTTT.